This T cell receptor (beta chain) was profiled in a study of blood T cell repertoires in COVID-19. Each participant's cohort was designated according to participant-reported clinical history. V shed 8 bases, J shed 4 bases, and the junction held 2 bases outside the gene matches. The CDR3 covers 13 residues. Germline V CDR1 and CDR2: SNHLY, FYNNEI. This clone has only one observation. In the authors' workflow: The authors estimated nucleated cell counts from reference gene primer amplification. The repertoire was sequenced with immunoSEQ multiplex PCR; TCRdb's copy has only in-frame clones and lacks some. V, J and clone size reflect that table, while D and trimming were determined from the DNA. The table includes 170,000 or so clones, 85% detected once.

The sequenced sample was PBMCs or T cells enriched from blood (not recorded which). This receptor was obtained from a man in his forties or fifties who had recovered from COVID-19. This chain joins TRBV2 and TRBJ2-3; TRBD1 matches 11 bases. Here the CDR3 DNA reads TGTGCCAGCCCGGGACAGGGGGCAGATACGCAGTATTTT. This translates into CASPGQGADTQYF.